This entry features one T cell receptor (beta chain) sequence. These data originate in a study of blood T cell repertoires in COVID-19. Study details: From the United States, Italy and Spain came samples of acute and convalescent COVID-19.

V lost 0 bases and J 4 bases, leaving 12 bases between the germline ends. This CDR3 comprises 15 residues. Per the germline V gene, CDR1 is SGHTS and CDR2 is YDEGEE. Clones were read by immunoSEQ multiplex PCR, and TCRdb kept only the in-frame ones, dropping some. Here the sample spans more than 400,000 clones, roughly 90% being singletons. Ages ranged from about 18 to 89 years, with residence in 24 US areas. Clinical history reported by participants formed the basis on which cohorts were assigned. Sequences were obtained from PBMCs or T cells enriched from blood (not recorded which). This sequence originates from a woman aged 18 to 35 who had recovered from COVID-19. The J gene is TRBJ2-3, the V gene TRBV5-8; TRBD1 might be the D (6 bases). The CDR3 reads CASSLGQGSPDTQYF. DNA for the CDR3: TGTGCCAGCAGCTTGGGCCAGGGGAGCCCAGATACGCAGTATTTT.